These 21 T cell receptor beta chains were all obtained from the same sample, sequenced in a study of T cells in narcolepsy. Here immunoSEQ multiplex PCR was the method, and the copy in TCRdb shows in-frame clones only, minus some. This sample has under 35,000 clones; approximately 87% occur once, and the top ten carry 0.95% to 1.5%. Material for sequencing was CD45RA- memory CD4+ T cells from PBMCs. Receptors originate from a human donor with narcolepsy.

This CDR3 reads CASRGQLFSGNTIYF. CDR3 DNA: TGTGCCAGCAGGGGTCAGCTGTTCTCTGGAAACACCATATATTTT. This chain connects TRBV28 to TRBJ1-3; D is unclear. Germline V gives CDR1 MDHEN, CDR2 SYDVKM. CDR3 length: 15 amino acids. Trimming removed 6 bases from V and 0 bases from J, with 12 bases in between.

The table lists this clone with a few counts. This chain uses TRBV4-3 with TRBJ1-2; 9 positions agree with TRBD1. V lost 4 bases, J lost 2 bases, and 17 bases stayed unmatched. In germline, CDR1 is LGHNA, CDR2 YSLEER. The CDR3 is 19 amino acids. CDR3 in amino acids: CASSLRAVRTGVSNYGYTF. CDR3 in DNA: TGCGCCAGCAGCCTAAGAGCCGTACGGACAGGGGTCTCGAACTATGGCTACACCTTC.

This clone was observed a single time. This chain links TRBV5-6 with TRBJ2-3; D not resolved. The CDR3 is 15 residues long. Germline V gene data show CDR1 as SGHDT and CDR2 as YYEEEE. Trimming removed 3 bases at V and 13 bases at J, with 24 bases between. The CDR3: CASSSAWEPPFSEYF. The CDR3 region has the DNA TGTGCCAGCAGCTCCGCGTGGGAACCCCCCTTTTCTGAGTATTTT.

The chain combines TRBV20-1 with TRBJ1-2; no clear D gene. This CDR3 is built from 11 residues. Trimming pared 5 bases from V and 6 bases from J, leaving 10 bases between. The germline CDR1 and CDR2 sequences are DFQATT and SNEGSKA (reference sequence). CDR3 sequence reads: CSARGYDGYTF. The DNA of the CDR3 is TGCAGTGCTCGCGGTTACGATGGCTACACCTTC.

The V call is TRBV28, the J call TRBJ2-7, with D perhaps matching TRBD2 (5 bases). Germline CDR1 and CDR2: MDHEN and SYDVKM. V shed 4 bases and J shed 5 bases, with 21 bases lying between them. The CDR3 length is 16 residues. CDR3 in amino acids: CASSSSSRGKRNEQYF. The CDR3 DNA follows: TGTGCCAGCAGTTCCTCCTCGAGAGGGAAAAGGAACGAGCAGTACTTC.

The chain couples TRBV5-4 to TRBJ2-7; unclear D gene. Trimming took 2 bases from V and 3 from J, leaving 12 bases between them. In germline, CDR1 is SGHNT, CDR2 YYREEE (reference sequence). This CDR3 is 14 amino acids long. The DNA for the CDR3 is TGTGCCAGCAGCTTTTCGGCAGGTGGCTACGAGCAGTACTTC. It codes for CASSFSAGGYEQYF.

J is TRBJ2-2 and V is TRBV5-1; TRBD1 aligns across 11 bases. CDR1 SGHRS and CDR2 YFSETQ come from the germline V gene. This CDR3 contains 17 residues. V lost 3 bases, J lost 5 bases, and 9 bases stayed unmatched. The CDR3, as DNA: TGCGCCAGCAGCTATTCCGGGACAGGGGGTTTTACCGGGGAGCTGTTTTTT. Encoded protein: CASSYSGTGGFTGELFF.

As concerns this clone: Different DNA sequences within this sample yield the same CDR3. The chain joins TRBV5-1 to TRBJ1-3; D is uncertain. From germline, CDR1 is SGHRS and CDR2 YFSETQ. The CDR3 is 13 residues long. V lost 5 bases to trimming and J lost 0 bases, with 6 bases between them. The CDR3 DNA sequence: TGCGCCAGCAGTCCGAGCTCTGGAAACACCATATATTTT. Residues: CASSPSSGNTIYF.

This chain links TRBV7-2 with TRBJ2-7; the D is unclear. The CDR3 totals 11 residues. Trimming removed 2 bases at V and 4 bases at J, with 3 bases between. The V gene's germline CDR1 is SGHTA and CDR2 FQGNSA. In nucleotides, the CDR3 is TGTGCCAGCAGCTTATTGTACGAGCAGTACTTC. Amino acid sequence: CASSLLYEQYF.

V gene TRBV18 combines with J gene TRBJ1-1; unclear D gene. There are 14 residues in the CDR3. Trimming pared 3 bases from V and 5 bases from J, leaving 13 bases between. CDR1 and CDR2 (germline): KGHSH, LQKENI. CDR3 nucleotide sequence: TGTGCCAGCTCACCCGCGGCAGGCGGGACTGAAGCTTTCTTT. Translation gives CASSPAAGGTEAFF.

J is TRBJ1-1 and V is TRBV7-8, with D maybe TRBD1 (6 bases). The CDR3 sequence is 15 residues long. Germline V gene data show CDR1 as SGHVS and CDR2 as FQNEAQ. V lost 2 bases and J lost 5, with 15 bases in between. CDR3 protein: CASSLFRRGGTEAFF. The DNA for the CDR3 is TGTGCCAGCAGCTTATTCCGCAGGGGCGGGACTGAAGCTTTCTTT. The full variable domain, with the rest looked up from reference TRBV7-8 and TRBJ1-1, is GAGVSQSPRYKVAKRGQDVALRCDPISGHVSLFWYQQALGQGPEFLTYFQNEAQLDKSGLPSDRFFAERPEGSVSTLKIQRTQQEDSAVYLCASSLFRRGGTEAFFGQGTRLTVV.

This clone was observed a single time. The chain couples TRBV4-2 to TRBJ2-7; D remains unclear. V lost 0 bases and J lost 6, with 6 bases in between. Germline assignment: CDR1 LGHNA and CDR2 YNFKEQ. The CDR3 contains 12 residues. The CDR3 reads CASSQDTGEQYF. CDR3 sequence (DNA): TGTGCCAGCAGCCAAGATACCGGCGAGCAGTACTTC.

The chain is built from TRBV11-2 and TRBJ2-7; the match to TRBD1 covers 11 bases. CDR3 length: 17 residues. The V segment lost 5 bases and the J segment 4 bases; nucleotides outside the gene matches: 13. The germline V gene has CDR1 SGHAT and CDR2 FQNNGV. The CDR3 DNA reads as TGTGCCAGCAGCCCGAAACCCGTAGGGACAGGGGGTTACGAGCAGTACTTC. This encodes CASSPKPVGTGGYEQYF.

The DNA of the CDR3 is TGTGCCAGTAGTACATTCGGCAGGGGGCGCCTCAATGAGCAGTTCTTC. Protein product: CASSTFGRGRLNEQFF. The chain employs TRBV19 and TRBJ2-1, with 8 bases identical to TRBD1. V trimming: 4 bases; J trimming: 6 bases; junction bases outside the gene matches: 11. The germline CDR1 and CDR2 sequences are LNHDA and SQIVND (reference sequence). The CDR3 runs to 16 residues.

The V call is TRBV29-1, the J call TRBJ1-5, with a weak D call TRBD1 (5 bases). Looked up from germline, CDR1 is SQVTM and CDR2 is ANQGSEA. The CDR3 runs to 13 residues. Trimming took 5 bases from V and 2 from J, leaving 10 bases between them. The CDR3 protein is CSVFAGGNQPQHF. The CDR3 nucleotides read TGCAGCGTTTTCGCGGGGGGCAATCAGCCCCAGCATTTT.

The chain joins TRBV15 to TRBJ1-5; no definite D call. The CDR3 contains 17 residues. V was clipped by 5 bases and J by 4 bases, with 21 bases between them. Germline V gene data show CDR1 as LNHNV and CDR2 as YYDKDF (reference sequence). The CDR3 is CATSPERVSERNQPQHF. The CDR3 DNA reads TGTGCCACCAGCCCGGAGAGAGTGTCGGAAAGAAATCAGCCCCAGCATTTT.

In this sample, this clone turned up once. V is TRBV30 and J is TRBJ2-5; 7 nucleotides line up with TRBD1. The CDR3 runs to 11 residues. V lost 5 bases, J lost 6 bases, and 3 bases stayed unmatched. Germline assignment: CDR1 GTSNPN and CDR2 SVGIG (reference sequence). In DNA form, the CDR3 reads TGTGCCTGGGAACAGGGGCAGACCCAGTACTTC. It codes for CAWEQGQTQYF. Combining the CDR3 with reference TRBV30 and TRBJ2-5 gives the whole variable domain SQTIHQWPATLVQPVGSPLSLECTVEGTSNPNLYWYRQAAGRGLQLLFYSVGIGQISSEVPQNLSASRPQDRQFILSSKKLLLSDSGFYLCAWEQGQTQYFGPGTRLLVL.

V and J are TRBV19 and TRBJ2-5, with D possibly TRBD1 on 5 matching bases. CDR1 is LNHDA and CDR2 is SQIVND in the germline V gene (reference sequence). This CDR3 spans 13 amino acids. V lost 8 bases and J lost 4, with 14 bases in between. Written as DNA, the CDR3 is TGTGCCAGTCGGGCCAGGGTAGGAGAGACCCAGTACTTC. Protein sequence: CASRARVGETQYF.

The chain combines TRBV6-5 with TRBJ2-7; TRBD1 aligns across 10 bases. This CDR3 region has 14 residues. Per germline, CDR1 MNHEY and CDR2 SVGAGI. With V trimmed by 5 bases and J by 5 bases, 6 bases remained unmatched. The chain's CDR3 is CASSIRDRGNEQYF. The CDR3 coding sequence is TGTGCCAGCAGTATCCGGGACAGGGGCAACGAGCAGTACTTC.

The chain has TRBV28 and TRBJ2-5, with 7 positions matching TRBD1. Unmatched junction bases numbered 12, after V lost 7 bases and J lost 4 bases. CDR1 MDHEN and CDR2 SYDVKM come from the germline V gene. This CDR3 has 15 residues. The CDR3 sequence: CASTFDRALRETQYF. In DNA form, the CDR3 reads TGTGCCAGCACCTTCGACAGGGCGTTACGAGAGACCCAGTACTTC.

The chain recombines TRBV18 with TRBJ1-1; 8 nucleotides line up with TRBD1. Germline V gives CDR1 KGHSH, CDR2 LQKENI. J was trimmed by 1 base and V by 2 bases; bases with no gene match: 3. The CDR3 covers 15 residues. The CDR3 sequence is CASSPNRGGNTEAFF. The CDR3 DNA reads as TGTGCCAGCTCACCAAACAGGGGGGGGAACACTGAAGCTTTCTTT. Supplemented by reference TRBV18 and TRBJ1-1, the full variable domain reads NAGVMQNPRHLVRRRGQEARLRCSPMKGHSHVYWYRQLPEEGLKFMVYLQKENIIDESGMPKERFSAEFPKEGPSILRIQQVVRGDSAAYFCASSPNRGGNTEAFFGQGTRLTVV.